This TCR beta chain comes out of a study of shared clonotypes between healthy human individuals. Sequencing was performed with immunoSEQ multiplex PCR; in TCRdb, only in-frame clones are kept and a portion is missing. This sample has about 1 million clones, with approximately 72% found just once. Per the germline V gene, CDR1 is MNHEY and CDR2 is SMNVEV (reference sequence). The CDR3 loop spans 16 amino acids. V shed 1 base and J 5 bases; nucleotides not matched to a gene: 10. Sequencing used memory CD4+ T cells sorted from blood. Subset indicated: CD45RA-negative fraction. The gene calls are TRBV27 and TRBJ2-7; TRBD1 agrees at 8 bases. The TCR sequence derives from a man aged 18 to 29 in good health. CDR3 in DNA: TGTGCCAGCAGTTTATGGATAGACAGGGGTGGGAACGAGCAGTACTTC. Amino acids: CASSLWIDRGGNEQYF.